The rows below give T cell receptor beta chains drawn from one sample of a study of cytomegalovirus exposure and HLA in healthy donors. Using immunoSEQ multiplex PCR, the repertoire was profiled, and TCRdb retains in-frame clones only, with some absent. Among over 110,000 clones, approximately 78% were seen once, and the ten largest hold about 6.6%. The sequenced material came from PBMCs. The receptors stem from a middle-aged woman in good health and CMV-seropositive. CDR3s include the opening cysteine and the closing phenylalanine or tryptophan. Fields, in order: V gene, J gene, D gene, clone size, CDR3 DNA, CDR3 protein. A D gene is named only where the DNA matches it firmly. Size is stated for part of the rows, as once, few or many counts, or as a class when the clone is expanded.

TRBV29-1	TRBJ1-2	-	-	TGCAGCGTTGAGGAGTACGACGGCTACACCTTC	CSVEEYDGYTF
TRBV29-1	TRBJ1-1	-	few	TGCAGCGCCGAGATCCCTCCCGACACTGAAGCTTTCTTT	CSAEIPPDTEAFF
TRBV2	TRBJ2-2	-	-	TGTGCCAGCAGTGGTGAGGTTATCGGCACCGGGGAGCTGTTTTTT	CASSGEVIGTGELFF
TRBV28	TRBJ1-4	-	-	TGTGCCAGCAGTTTCGCGACAGCCGCAACTAATGAAAAACTGTTTTTT	CASSFATAATNEKLFF
TRBV7-3	TRBJ1-2	-	-	TGTGCCAGCAGTCCGGACAGTGACTATGGCTACACCTTC	CASSPDSDYGYTF
TRBV18	TRBJ2-3	-	-	TGTGCCAGCTCACCCGACTACGGGAGTGCAGATACGCAGTATTTT	CASSPDYGSADTQYF
TRBV2	TRBJ2-1	-	-	TGTGCCAGCAGTGTATCCGGGAATGAGCAGTTCTTC	CASSVSGNEQFF
TRBV27	TRBJ1-3	-	-	TGTGCCAGCAGTTTAGGCGGGGGTGGAAACACCATATATTTT	CASSLGGGGNTIYF
TRBV11-2	TRBJ2-1	-	-	TGTGCCAGCACCCAGGGGCTGTTCAATGAGCAGTTCTTC	CASTQGLFNEQFF
TRBV28	TRBJ1-5	-	-	TGTGCCAGCAACAGGGCCAATCAGCCCCAGCATTTT	CASNRANQPQHF
TRBV11-3	TRBJ2-5	-	-	TGTGCCAGCAGCTTAGTGCAGGGCCAAGAGACCCAGTACTTC	CASSLVQGQETQYF
TRBV19	TRBJ1-2	-	-	TGTGCCAGTAGATCCCAGGGCTATGGCTACACCTTC	CASRSQGYGYTF
TRBV7-2	TRBJ1-2	-	-	TGTGCCAGCAGCTTAGCTGAGGTGACAGGTTACTATGGCTACACCTTC	CASSLAEVTGYYGYTF
TRBV5-5	TRBJ1-4	-	-	TGTGCCAGCAGCTTCGCGCGAAACAGGGCAACTAATGAAAAACTGTTTTTT	CASSFARNRATNEKLFF
TRBV5-1	TRBJ2-2	TRBD2	-	TGCGCCAGCCAGCCGCTAGCGGGAGGGCCTGGCGGGGAGCTGTTTTTT	CASQPLAGGPGGELFF
TRBV5-4	TRBJ1-2	TRBD1	-	TGTGCCAGCAGCTGGGGACAGGCTACCTATGGCTACACCTTC	CASSWGQATYGYTF
TRBV6-5	TRBJ1-1	-	-	TGTGCCAGCAGGGACACGCTAGGATTCGTTTTCTTT	CASRDTLGFVFF
TRBV4-1	TRBJ2-5	-	-	TGCGCCAGCAGCCAAGTGGCGGGAATCCAAGAGACCCAGTACTTC	CASSQVAGIQETQYF
TRBV28	TRBJ1-1	TRBD1	once	TGTGCCAGCAGAGGACAGGCAAACACTGAAGCTTTCTTT	CASRGQANTEAFF
TRBV7-9	TRBJ2-1	TRBD2	-	TGTGCCAGCAGCCATACGGCTAGCGGGAGTTATGAGCAGTTCTTC	CASSHTASGSYEQFF
TRBV6-4	TRBJ2-3	TRBD1	-	TGTGCCAGCAGTGACCAGGGGGCTGCAGATACGCAGTATTTT	CASSDQGAADTQYF
TRBV29-1	TRBJ1-1	-	once	TGCAGCGTTGTAGATAGCCTCGGAGCTTTCTTT	CSVVDSLGAFF
TRBV2	TRBJ2-1	TRBD2	-	TGTGCCAGCGGGCAGACTAGCGGGAGGGAGAAGCAGTTCTTC	CASGQTSGREKQFF
TRBV6-5	TRBJ1-1	TRBD1	few	TGTGCCAGCAGTTGGACAGGGGGAGCTGAAGCTTTCTTT	CASSWTGGAEAFF
TRBV5-8	TRBJ2-5	TRBD2	-	TGTGCCAGCAGCTTGGGAGGCGCTAGCGGGAGTGGAGAGACCCAGTACTTC	CASSLGGASGSGETQYF
TRBV7-2	TRBJ2-7	TRBD2	-	TGTGCCAGCAGCTTAGCGGCGGCGGGGGGCGGATCCTACGAGCAGTACTTC	CASSLAAAGGGSYEQYF
TRBV5-4	TRBJ2-7	-	-	TGTGCCAGCAGCTCGGGACTCCGGTGGGACGAGCAGTACTTC	CASSSGLRWDEQYF
TRBV9	TRBJ1-2	TRBD1	-	TGTGCCAGCAGCGAGCGAACAGGGGGTGCCTATGGCTACACCTTC	CASSERTGGAYGYTF
TRBV5-4	TRBJ2-2	TRBD1	once	TGTGCCAGCAGCACCCGACAGGGAAACACCGGGGAGCTGTTTTTT	CASSTRQGNTGELFF
TRBV14	TRBJ2-7	-	-	TGTGCCAGCAGCCATTCGGGGGTCCTTTACGGGGAGCAGTACTTC	CASSHSGVLYGEQYF
TRBV7-2	TRBJ2-4	-	-	TGTGCCAGCAGCCCCCAGGGGCGCCTAGCCAAAAACATTCAGTACTTC	CASSPQGRLAKNIQYF
TRBV2	TRBJ1-3	-	-	TGTGCCAGCAGCCTCTTGATGCCGGGGTCTGGAAACACCATATATTTT	CASSLLMPGSGNTIYF
TRBV4-1	TRBJ1-1	-	-	TGCGCCAGCAGCCCTCCACCGGGAGCCTACACCTTCCTGCCTAACACTGAAGCTTTCTTT	CASSPPPGAYTFLPNTEAFF
TRBV5-1	TRBJ1-3	-	once	TGCGCCAGCAGCCTCCAGGGGACTGGAAACACCATATATTTT	CASSLQGTGNTIYF
TRBV6-6	TRBJ1-6	-	-	TGTGCCAGCAGTCCTACAGGGATTTCACCCCTCCACTTT	CASSPTGISPLHF
TRBV5-1	TRBJ2-5	-	-	TGCGCCAGCAGCCCCGCGAGTTCAGAGACCCAGTACTTC	CASSPASSETQYF
TRBV14	TRBJ1-5	-	-	TGTGCCAGCAGCCAAGAATTGCAGGGGCCCAAGCATTTT	CASSQELQGPKHF
TRBV7-2	TRBJ1-5	TRBD1	-	TGTGCCAGCAGCTTAGTGGGGACAGGGAGTCAGCCCCAGCATTTT	CASSLVGTGSQPQHF
TRBV5-1	TRBJ2-7	-	-	TGCGCCAGCAGCTCGGCAGGGGTCTACGAGCAGTACTTC	CASSSAGVYEQYF
TRBV6-5	TRBJ2-7	TRBD1	few	TGTGCCAGCAGTGAGCACAGGGGGTACGAGCAGTACTTC	CASSEHRGYEQYF
TRBV4-2	TRBJ1-5	-	-	TGTGCCAGCAGCCAAGTCCATCAGGGGAGCAATCAGCCCCAGCATTTT	CASSQVHQGSNQPQHF
TRBV10-3	TRBJ2-7	TRBD2	-	TGTGCCATCAGTGAGGGGACTAGCTACGAGCAGTACTTC	CAISEGTSYEQYF